What follows are 31 T cell receptor beta chains derived from one specimen sequenced in a study of cytomegalovirus exposure and HLA in healthy donors. The PCR ran on 60 Vbeta and 13 Jbeta primers. The assay was immunoSEQ multiplex PCR, and TCRdb's table has in-frame clones only and misses some. The sample lists roughly 150,000 clones, 70% to 85% occurring once. The specimen sequenced was PBMCs. These receptor sequences come from a male donor in good health and CMV-seronegative.

The chain uses TRBV7-2 and TRBJ2-7, with 7 bases aligning to TRBD2. V lost 3 bases to trimming and J lost 7 bases; unmatched junction nucleotides: 0. The CDR3 sequence is 11 residues long. Germline CDR1 reads SGHTA; CDR2 reads FQGNSA. CDR3 in DNA: TGTGCCAGCAGCTTCGGGGGGGAGCAGTACTTC. Residues: CASSFGGEQYF.

The chain has TRBV6-1 and TRBJ1-1, with a tentative D call TRBD1 (6 bases). V dropped 8 bases and J dropped 5 bases, with 18 bases sitting between them. Germline assignment: CDR1 MNHNS and CDR2 SASEGT. The CDR3 has 14 amino acids. CDR3 nucleotides: TGTGCCAGCCACCGGGTAGGGGGAGGGACTGAAGCTTTCTTT. It specifies CASHRVGGGTEAFF.

The chain combines TRBV18 with TRBJ1-5; D remains unclear. Trimming took off 3 bases at V and 10 bases at J, with 13 bases between the two ends. This CDR3 has 13 amino acids. Germline V gene sequence: CDR1 KGHSH, CDR2 LQKENI. CDR3 DNA sequence: TGTGCCAGCTCACCGGATAGCTTCAGCCCCCAGCATTTT. Translated, it gives CASSPDSFSPQHF. Full variable domain (outside the CDR3, taken from reference TRBV18 and TRBJ1-5): NAGVMQNPRHLVRRRGQEARLRCSPMKGHSHVYWYRQLPEEGLKFMVYLQKENIIDESGMPKERFSAEFPKEGPSILRIQQVVRGDSAAYFCASSPDSFSPQHFGDGTRLSIL.

The J gene is TRBJ2-5, the V gene TRBV19, with a possible D match to TRBD2 (6 bases). Germline values: CDR1 LNHDA, CDR2 SQIVND (reference sequence). There are 13 residues in the CDR3. V gave up 4 bases and J gave up 5 bases, with 11 bases separating them. The CDR3 reads CASSRSGGETQYF. CDR3 DNA: TGTGCCAGTAGTAGAAGTGGAGGGGAGACCCAGTACTTC.

The chain joins TRBV4-1 to TRBJ2-3; 9 nucleotides match TRBD2. The length of the CDR3 is 18 residues. CDR1 and CDR2 (germline): MGHRA, YSYEKL. V lost 4 bases and J lost 2; bases outside the gene matches: 13. The DNA for the CDR3 is TGCGCCAGCAGCCGAAATTTGGATAGCGGGAGCCTCACAGATACGCAGTATTTT. It translates to CASSRNLDSGSLTDTQYF.

V gene TRBV7-8 combines with J gene TRBJ2-7; 8 nucleotides align to TRBD2. Trimming at V came to 4 bases and at J to 7 bases, leaving 15 bases not matched to a gene. Germline CDR1 is SGHVS and CDR2 is FQNEAQ. This CDR3 region has 16 residues. CDR3: CASSSPAGGRSGEQYF. The CDR3 DNA follows: TGTGCCAGCAGCTCCCCCGCCGGCGGGAGGTCGGGTGAGCAGTACTTC.

This clone was seen only a few times. In nucleotides, the CDR3 is TGTGCCAGCAGTTCTGGGAGAGTGCCTGGCACAGATACGCAGTATTTT. Translated: CASSSGRVPGTDTQYF. The rearrangement uses TRBV6-5 and TRBJ2-3; possible D gene TRBD2, 5 bases. The CDR3 consists of 16 residues. Germline CDR1 MNHEY, CDR2 SVGAGI. V dropped 4 bases and J dropped 1 base, with 15 bases sitting between them.

This clone was detected a few times. The V call is TRBV29-1, the J call TRBJ1-1; the match to TRBD1 covers 8 bases. This CDR3 contains 14 residues. Germline trimming cut 4 bases from V and 7 bases from J; bases unmatched to any gene: 11. The germline CDR1 and CDR2 sequences are SQVTM and ANQGSEA. The CDR3 is CSVGTGLGDGEAFF. The CDR3 coding sequence is TGCAGCGTTGGGACAGGGTTAGGGGATGGTGAAGCTTTCTTT.

The chain employs TRBV4-1 and TRBJ2-5; D not certain. This CDR3 is 17 amino acids long. Trimming left V 1 base short and J 1 base short, with 16 bases between. Germline V CDR1 and CDR2: MGHRA, YSYEKL. CDR3 sequence reads: CASSQAALRGVQETQYF. The CDR3, as DNA: TGCGCCAGCAGCCAAGCCGCCCTTCGCGGAGTCCAAGAGACCCAGTACTTC.

The chain couples TRBV10-3 to TRBJ2-3; 8 nucleotides match TRBD2. The CDR3 length is 15 residues. Trimming at V came to 1 base and at J to 5 bases, leaving 5 bases not matched to a gene. Germline lookup yields CDR1 ENHRY and CDR2 SYGVKD. CDR3: CAISEFNGRGDTQYF. The CDR3 DNA reads as TGTGCCATCAGTGAGTTCAACGGGAGGGGAGATACGCAGTATTTT.

The chain links TRBV29-1 to TRBJ2-5; D is undetermined. V was shortened by 4 bases and J by 0 bases, with 9 bases between the two germline ends. The CDR3 runs to 13 residues. Germline lookup yields CDR1 SQVTM and CDR2 ANQGSEA. Here the CDR3 reads CSVVQPNQETQYF. DNA of the CDR3: TGCAGCGTTGTACAGCCAAACCAAGAGACCCAGTACTTC.

This clone was counted a few times. Germline and junction disagree at one end, which may indicate a read error. The chain links TRBV5-1 to TRBJ2-4, with TRBD2 identical over 12 bases. There are 15 residues in the CDR3. CDR1 is SGHRS and CDR2 is YFSETQ in the germline V gene. In nucleotides, the CDR3 is TGCGCCAGCAGCTTAGGTCGGCTAGCGGGAGGGAAAGGAAACTTC. Protein: CASSLGRLAGGKGNF.

The chain uses TRBV27 and TRBJ2-2; D unresolved. The V gene's germline CDR1 is MNHEY and CDR2 SMNVEV (reference sequence). The CDR3 sequence is 14 residues long. V was trimmed by 3 bases and J by 3 bases, leaving 8 bases between them. The CDR3 loop is CASSFVSYTGELFF. The CDR3 coding sequence is TGTGCCAGCAGTTTCGTTTCGTACACCGGGGAGCTGTTTTTT.

The V call is TRBV4-1, the J call TRBJ2-7; D possibly corresponds to TRBD1 (9 bases). The CDR3 covers 16 residues. Trimming left V 4 bases short and J 3 bases short, with 19 bases between. Germline V CDR1 and CDR2: MGHRA, YSYEKL. CDR3 sequence (DNA): TGCGCCAGCAGCCCCGGGGGGGGACAGGGTATCTACGAGCAGTACTTC. Translation gives CASSPGGGQGIYEQYF.

The V gene is TRBV7-3, the J gene TRBJ2-7; TRBD2 matches 9 bases. The CDR3 has 17 residues. Germline values: CDR1 SGHTA, CDR2 FQGTGA. The ends lost 0 bases at V and 5 bases at J; junction bases unmatched: 11. The DNA of the CDR3 is TGTGCCAGCAGCTTAACGAGGGATAGCGGGAGACGGAACGAGCAGTACTTC. Protein: CASSLTRDSGRRNEQYF.

V is TRBV9 and J is TRBJ2-2; 10 bases line up with TRBD1. The germline gives CDR1 SGDLS, CDR2 YYNGEE. The CDR3 length is 16 residues. V lost 4 bases to trimming and J lost 7 bases; unmatched junction nucleotides: 10. The DNA of the CDR3 is TGTGCCAGCAGCCCGGGACAGGGGTTCCTGAACGGGGAGCTGTTTTTT. Residues: CASSPGQGFLNGELFF.

This clone was observed a handful of times. This sequence joins TRBV6-6 and TRBJ1-1; a weak D match, TRBD1 (5 bases). The germline V and J ends were trimmed by 6 bases and 11 bases, with 19 bases remaining between them. The CDR3 is 13 amino acids. Germline V gives CDR1 MNHNY, CDR2 SVGAGI (reference sequence). Written as DNA, the CDR3 is TGTGCCAGCAGCCGACAGCACACCACATGGGCTTTCTTT. Residues: CASSRQHTTWAFF.

This clone was observed a few times. The J gene is TRBJ1-1, the V gene TRBV6-5; D gene uncertain. The CDR3 consists of 15 residues. Germline values: CDR1 MNHEY, CDR2 SVGAGI. Deletions cut 5 bases from V and 6 bases from J, with 19 bases between. CDR3 region: CASSQTVRMGAEAFF. The CDR3 DNA reads as TGTGCCAGCAGTCAAACGGTGAGAATGGGCGCTGAAGCTTTCTTT.

Note on this clone: The conserved phenylalanine or tryptophan normally closing the CDR3 is absent here, so this likely arose from a read error. The limits of the CDR3 on the DNA are not certain, so only TCRdb's listed CDR3 is given. CDR3 sequence: CSSTSRGGSFFV. The chain recombines TRBV7-9 with TRBJ1-1. CDR1 and CDR2 (germline): SEHNR, FQNEAQ (reference sequence). The CDR3 adds up to 12 amino acids, both ends counted.

This chain uses TRBV19 with TRBJ1-3; the match to TRBD1 covers 7 bases. This CDR3 is built from 16 residues. Germline V gene lookup returns CDR1 LNHDA and CDR2 SQIVND (reference sequence). The trim removed 6 bases at V and 15 bases at J, leaving 23 bases unmatched. The CDR3 region has the DNA TGTGCCAGTAGATTTTCACAGGGACAGTCCACTTCACCCGAATATTTT. Amino acid sequence: CASRFSQGQSTSPEYF.

The V gene is TRBV6-5, the J gene TRBJ2-7; possible D gene TRBD2, 5 bases. V gave up 0 bases and J gave up 2 bases, with 5 bases separating them. This CDR3 region has 13 residues. Germline loops: CDR1 MNHEY, CDR2 SVGAGI. CDR3 sequence reads: CASSYSEAYEQYF. The DNA of the CDR3 is TGTGCCAGCAGTTACTCGGAGGCCTACGAGCAGTACTTC.

This clone showed up just a few times. The rearrangement joins TRBV27 to TRBJ2-7; 8 bases line up with TRBD2. The germline CDR1 and CDR2 sequences are MNHEY and SMNVEV (reference sequence). The CDR3 runs 16 residues. Trimming removed 5 bases from V and 0 bases from J; junction bases left unmatched: 9. The CDR3 protein is CASSASLAESSYEQYF. CDR3 sequence (DNA): TGTGCCAGCAGTGCCTCACTAGCGGAAAGCTCCTACGAGCAGTACTTC.

This clone was seen only once. The junction differs from germline at one of its ends, possibly a read error. The chain has TRBV7-9 and TRBJ2-7, with TRBD2 matching 12 bases. Germline CDR1 SEHNR, CDR2 FQNEAQ (reference sequence). The CDR3 is 16 amino acids. CDR3 DNA sequence: TGTTCCAGCAGCCCTTGGACTAGCGGGACTCCCTACGAGCAGTACTTC. This sequence encodes CSSSPWTSGTPYEQYF.

The CDR3 spells CASSQDLWGRDYNEQFF. In DNA form, the CDR3 reads TGTGCCAGCAGCCAAGATCTTTGGGGGAGGGACTACAATGAGCAGTTCTTC. This chain links TRBV4-2 with TRBJ2-1, with 7 positions matching TRBD2. V shed 0 bases, J shed 3 bases, and the junction held 8 bases outside the gene matches. CDR1 and CDR2 (germline): LGHNA, YNFKEQ. The CDR3 runs 17 residues.

This rearrangement joins TRBV7-2 to TRBJ2-5, with D possibly TRBD1 on 6 matching bases. Trimming stripped 3 bases from V and 4 bases from J, with 15 bases between. Germline CDR1 reads SGHTA; CDR2 reads FQGNSA. CDR3 length equals 15 residues. The CDR3 nucleotides read TGTGCCAGCAGCTTGGTGGGGGCGATATCAGAGACCCAGTACTTC. This gives the protein CASSLVGAISETQYF. The whole variable domain, filled in from reference TRBV7-2 and TRBJ2-5, reads GAGVSQSPSNKVTEKGKDVELRCDPISGHTALYWYRQSLGQGLEFLIYFQGNSAPDKSGLPSDRFSAERTGGSVSTLTIQRTQQEDSAVYLCASSLVGAISETQYFGPGTRLLVL.

The genes are TRBV23-1 and TRBJ1-4, with D maybe TRBD1 (6 bases). TRBV23-1 belongs to the ORF category, with a function that is uncertain. V was shortened by 6 bases and J by 0 bases, with 17 bases between the two germline ends. This CDR3 region has 17 residues. The CDR3 sequence is CASSSDRMNATNEKLFF. CDR3 nucleotides: TGCGCCAGCAGCTCAGACAGGATGAATGCAACTAATGAAAAACTGTTTTTT.

This rearrangement joins TRBV21-1 to TRBJ2-5; the table's D gene call, TRBD2, was not cross checked with the DNA. TRBV21-1 is shown as a pseudogene. The CDR3 length is 15 residues. DNA for the CDR3: TGTGCCAGCAATTGCCCGGCGGTGTTTCAAGAGACCCAGTACTTC. Translation: CASNCPAVFQETQYF.

The chain couples TRBV9 to TRBJ2-1; 9 nucleotides agree with TRBD2. Losses at the gene ends were 0 bases for V and 2 bases for J; bases not matched to a gene: 9. This CDR3 has 18 residues. Per the germline V gene, CDR1 is SGDLS and CDR2 is YYNGEE. In DNA form, the CDR3 reads TGTGCCAGCAGCGTAGCTAGCCTAGCGGGGTTTACCTACAATGAGCAGTTCTTC. It yields the protein CASSVASLAGFTYNEQFF.

The rearrangement joins TRBV30 to TRBJ2-1; 9 bases agree with TRBD1. The CDR3 consists of 18 residues. The trim removed 2 bases at V and 2 bases at J, leaving 13 bases unmatched. Germline V gives CDR1 GTSNPN, CDR2 SVGIG (reference sequence). CDR3 nucleotides: TGTGCCTGGAGTATTTACAAGCAACAGGGGGCGACCTACAATGAGCAGTTCTTC. It is translated as CAWSIYKQQGATYNEQFF.

This chain uses TRBV5-1 with TRBJ1-5, with 9 nucleotides matching TRBD1. The V segment lost 7 bases and the J segment 4 bases; nucleotides outside the gene matches: 6. The V gene's germline CDR1 is SGHRS and CDR2 YFSETQ. The CDR3 runs 14 residues. CDR3 nucleotide sequence: TGCGCCAGCCGATCCGGGACAGGGAATCAGCCCCAGCATTTT. It yields the protein CASRSGTGNQPQHF. The full variable domain, with the rest looked up from reference TRBV5-1 and TRBJ1-5, is KAGVTQTPRYLIKTRGQQVTLSCSPISGHRSVSWYQQTPGQGLQFLFEYFSETQRNKGNFPGRFSGRQFSNSRSEMNVSTLELGDSALYLCASRSGTGNQPQHFGDGTRLSIL.

This clone is a singleton in its sample. V usage is TRBV11-2 and J usage is TRBJ2-3, with 9 bases fitting TRBD2. This CDR3 comprises 16 residues. CDR1 is SGHAT, CDR2 FQNNGV, per germline. J was trimmed by 2 bases and V by 2 bases; bases with no gene match: 5. The CDR3 coding sequence is TGTGCCAGCAGCTTAACGGGACTAGCCCACACAGATACGCAGTATTTT. Residues: CASSLTGLAHTDTQYF.